The clone carrying this TCR beta chain was seen only a few times. Its antigen is not identified. The data were obtained in a study of identical twins. Findings of the study overall: Model-predicted out-of-frame TCR alpha sharing fell below observed values in monozygotic twins. Its conclusions, products of cross-sectional statistical analysis, did not come from following the same donors.

A universal primer site came from template switching; cDNA carried unique molecular identifiers. TCRdb called the 5' RACE reads again in MiXCR, with one record for every CDR3 protein. This table holds 400,000 to 550,000 distinct CDR3 sequences, roughly an eighth found once. The sample also formed part of further work on yellow fever vaccine responses in identical twins.

The TCR comes from a woman in her late teens or twenties in good health. Specimen: CD4+ T cells sorted from blood.

The CDR3 reads CASSFGGRAQDTQYF. DNA of the CDR3: TGTGCCAGCAGTTTCGGTGGGAGGGCCCAAGATACGCAGTATTTT. V gene TRBV28 combines with J gene TRBJ2-3; 7 nucleotides align to TRBD2. Germline V gene lookup returns CDR1 MDHEN and CDR2 SYDVKM. The CDR3 length is 15 residues. The V gene end was trimmed by 3 bases and the J gene end by 5 bases; junction bases not matched to a gene: 8.